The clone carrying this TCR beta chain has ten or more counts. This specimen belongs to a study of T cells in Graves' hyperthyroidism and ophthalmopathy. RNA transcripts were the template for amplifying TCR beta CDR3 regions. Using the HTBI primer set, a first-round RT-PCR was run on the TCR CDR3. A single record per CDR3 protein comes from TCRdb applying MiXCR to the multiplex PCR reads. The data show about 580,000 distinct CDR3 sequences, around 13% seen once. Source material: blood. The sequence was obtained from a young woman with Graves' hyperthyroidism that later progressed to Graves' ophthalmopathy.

CDR3 coding DNA: TGTGCCAGCAGTCTCTTCGTGGCGGGGGACACTGAAGCTTTCTTT. Amino acids: CASSLFVAGDTEAFF. The genes are TRBV28 and TRBJ1-1; possible D gene TRBD1, 5 bases. This CDR3 is 15 amino acids long. Trimming removed 5 bases from V and 3 bases from J, with 16 bases in between. Germline CDR1 and CDR2: MDHEN and SYDVKM.